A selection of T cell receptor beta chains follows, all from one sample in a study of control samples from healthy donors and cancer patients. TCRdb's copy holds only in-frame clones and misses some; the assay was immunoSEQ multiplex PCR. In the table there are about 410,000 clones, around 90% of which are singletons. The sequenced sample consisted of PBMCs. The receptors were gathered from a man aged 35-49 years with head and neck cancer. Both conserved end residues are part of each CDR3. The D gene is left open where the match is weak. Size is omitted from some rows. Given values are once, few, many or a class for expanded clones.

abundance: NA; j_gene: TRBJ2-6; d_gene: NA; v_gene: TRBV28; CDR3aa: CASSPQGSGANVLTF; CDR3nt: TGTGCCAGCAGCCCTCAAGGCTCTGGGGCCAACGTCCTGACTTTC
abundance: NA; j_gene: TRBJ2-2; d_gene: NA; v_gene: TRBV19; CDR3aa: CASSIVGIGELFF; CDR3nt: TGTGCCAGTAGTATAGTAGGGATCGGGGAGCTGTTTTTT
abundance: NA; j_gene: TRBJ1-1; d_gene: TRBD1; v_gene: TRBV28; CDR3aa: CASRTGGRNTEAFF; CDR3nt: TGTGCCAGCCGGACAGGGGGCCGGAACACTGAAGCTTTCTTT
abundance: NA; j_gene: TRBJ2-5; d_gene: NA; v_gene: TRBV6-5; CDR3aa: CASSVSQEVTQYF; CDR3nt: TGTGCCAGCAGCGTGTCCCAGGAAGTGACCCAGTACTTC
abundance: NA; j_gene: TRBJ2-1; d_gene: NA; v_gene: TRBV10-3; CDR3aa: CAISESGRQGYNEQFF; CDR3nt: TGTGCCATCAGTGAGTCAGGTCGGCAGGGCTACAATGAGCAGTTCTTC
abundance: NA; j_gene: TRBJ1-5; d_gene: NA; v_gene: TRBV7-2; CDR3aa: CASSAQGDQPQHF; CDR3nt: TGTGCCAGCAGCGCCCAAGGGGATCAGCCCCAGCATTTT
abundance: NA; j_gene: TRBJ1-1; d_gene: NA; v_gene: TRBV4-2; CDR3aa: CASSQGNRGGNTEAFF; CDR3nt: TGTGCCAGCAGCCAAGGGAATAGAGGGGGGAACACTGAAGCTTTCTTT
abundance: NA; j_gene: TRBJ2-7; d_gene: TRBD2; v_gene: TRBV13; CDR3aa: CASGLAGVGPTYEQYF; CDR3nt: TGTGCCAGTGGACTAGCGGGAGTAGGGCCGACTTACGAGCAGTACTTC
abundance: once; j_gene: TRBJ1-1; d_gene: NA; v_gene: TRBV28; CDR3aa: CASTHRAGAEAFF; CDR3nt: TGTGCCAGCACCCACAGGGCGGGGGCTGAAGCTTTCTTT
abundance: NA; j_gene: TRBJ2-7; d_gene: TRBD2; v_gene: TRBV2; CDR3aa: CARRTSGGYEQYF; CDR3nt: TGTGCCAGACGGACTAGCGGGGGGTACGAGCAGTACTTC
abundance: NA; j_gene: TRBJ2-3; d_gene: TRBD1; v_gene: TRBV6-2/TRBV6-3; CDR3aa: CASSYYRDRNTDTQYF; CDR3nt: TGTGCCAGCAGTTACTACCGGGACAGGAACACAGATACGCAGTATTTT
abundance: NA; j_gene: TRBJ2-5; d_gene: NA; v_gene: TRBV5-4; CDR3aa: CASSPGGPVETQYF; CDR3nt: TGTGCCAGCAGCCCCGGGGGGCCGGTAGAGACCCAGTACTTC
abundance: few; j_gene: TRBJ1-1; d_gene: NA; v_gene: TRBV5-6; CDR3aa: CASSLGVGAEAFF; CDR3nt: TGTGCCAGCAGCCTAGGGGTTGGGGCTGAAGCTTTCTTT
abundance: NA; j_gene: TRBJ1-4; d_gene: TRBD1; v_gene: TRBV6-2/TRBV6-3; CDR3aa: CASSYEGGGGEKLFF; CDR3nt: TGTGCCAGCAGTTACGAGGGAGGGGGCGGTGAAAAACTGTTTTTT
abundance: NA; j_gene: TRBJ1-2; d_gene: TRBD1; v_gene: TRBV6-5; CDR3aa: CASTSDRANYGYTF; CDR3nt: TGTGCCAGCACCTCCGACAGGGCTAACTATGGCTACACCTTC
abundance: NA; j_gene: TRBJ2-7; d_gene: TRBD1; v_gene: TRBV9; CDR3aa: CASSVEGTGGDEQYF; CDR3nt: TGTGCCAGCAGCGTGGAAGGGACAGGGGGCGACGAGCAGTACTTC
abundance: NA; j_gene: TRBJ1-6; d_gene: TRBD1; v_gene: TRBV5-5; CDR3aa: CASSPPAGQASPLHF; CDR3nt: TGTGCCAGCAGCCCTCCCGCCGGACAGGCATCACCCCTCCACTTT
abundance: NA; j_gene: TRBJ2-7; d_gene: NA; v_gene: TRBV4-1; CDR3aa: CASSQQRNVHEQYF; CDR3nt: TGCGCCAGCAGCCAACAGCGCAACGTCCACGAGCAGTACTTC
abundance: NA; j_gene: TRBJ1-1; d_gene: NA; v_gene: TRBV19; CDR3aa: CASSYMSEAFF; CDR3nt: TGTGCCAGTTCCTACATGTCTGAAGCTTTCTTT
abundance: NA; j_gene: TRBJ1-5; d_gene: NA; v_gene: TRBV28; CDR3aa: CASSSWDGSNQPQHF; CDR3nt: TGTGCCAGCAGCTCCTGGGACGGGAGCAATCAGCCCCAGCATTTT
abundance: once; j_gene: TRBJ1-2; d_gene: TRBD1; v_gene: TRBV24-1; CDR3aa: CATSDTGTGSYGYTF; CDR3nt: TGTGCCACCAGTGATACCGGGACAGGGAGCTATGGCTACACCTTC
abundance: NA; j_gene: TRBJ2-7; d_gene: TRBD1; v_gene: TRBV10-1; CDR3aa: CASSPGQGVRNEQYF; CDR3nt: TGCGCCAGCAGCCCGGGACAGGGGGTGAGGAACGAGCAGTACTTC
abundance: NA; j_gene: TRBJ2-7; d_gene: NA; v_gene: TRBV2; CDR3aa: CASTPPDYEQYF; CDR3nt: TGTGCCAGCACCCCGCCGGACTACGAGCAGTACTTC
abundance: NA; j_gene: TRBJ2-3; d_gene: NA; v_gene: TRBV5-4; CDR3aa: CASTPKVQTDTQYF; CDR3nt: TGTGCCAGCACCCCCAAGGTGCAAACAGATACGCAGTATTTT
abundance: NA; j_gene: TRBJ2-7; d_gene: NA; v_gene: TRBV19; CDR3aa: CASSFNHEQYF; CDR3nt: TGTGCCAGTAGTTTTAATCACGAGCAGTACTTC
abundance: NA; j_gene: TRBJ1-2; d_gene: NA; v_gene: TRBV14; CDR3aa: CASSQVTDYGYTF; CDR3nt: TGTGCCAGCAGCCAAGTCACAGACTATGGCTACACCTTC
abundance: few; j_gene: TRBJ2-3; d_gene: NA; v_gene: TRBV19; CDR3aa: CASKHSGSTDTQYF; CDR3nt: TGTGCCAGTAAACACAGCGGCAGCACAGATACGCAGTATTTT
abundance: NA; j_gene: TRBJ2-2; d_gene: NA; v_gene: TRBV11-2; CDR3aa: CASSQAGQTGELFF; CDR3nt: TGTGCCAGCAGCCAGGCGGGGCAAACCGGGGAGCTGTTTTTT
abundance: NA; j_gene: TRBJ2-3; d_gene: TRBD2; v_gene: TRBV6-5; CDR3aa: CASSDSGGGTDTQYF; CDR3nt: TGTGCCAGCAGTGACTCGGGAGGGGGCACAGATACGCAGTATTTT
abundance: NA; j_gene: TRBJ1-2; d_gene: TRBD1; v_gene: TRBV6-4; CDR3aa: CASSARTGGLNYGYTF; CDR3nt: TGTGCCAGCAGTGCCCGGACAGGGGGCCTGAACTATGGCTACACCTTC
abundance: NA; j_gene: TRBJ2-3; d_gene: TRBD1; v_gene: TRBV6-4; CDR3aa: CASSLTTGADTQYF; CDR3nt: TGTGCCAGCAGCCTTACGACAGGGGCAGATACGCAGTATTTT
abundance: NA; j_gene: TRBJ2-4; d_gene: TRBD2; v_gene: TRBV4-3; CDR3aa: CASSQLRLAGVQYF; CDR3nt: TGCGCCAGCAGCCAACTTCGACTAGCGGGGGTTCAGTACTTC
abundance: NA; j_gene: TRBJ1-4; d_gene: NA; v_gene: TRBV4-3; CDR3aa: CASSQGGRGTNEKLFF; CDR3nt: TGCGCCAGCAGCCAAGGGGGACGGGGCACTAATGAAAAACTGTTTTTT
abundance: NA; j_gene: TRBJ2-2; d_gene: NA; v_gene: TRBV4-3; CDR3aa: CASSQGYRGGTGELFF; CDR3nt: TGCGCCAGCAGCCAAGGGTACAGGGGAGGCACCGGGGAGCTGTTTTTT
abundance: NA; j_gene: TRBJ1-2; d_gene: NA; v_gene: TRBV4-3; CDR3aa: CASSQEPLGGHGYTF; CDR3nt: TGCGCCAGCAGCCAAGAGCCCTTGGGGGGGCACGGCTACACCTTC
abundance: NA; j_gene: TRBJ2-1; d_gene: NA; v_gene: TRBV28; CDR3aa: CASRPGGNNEQFF; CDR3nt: TGTGCCAGCAGGCCTGGGGGAAACAATGAGCAGTTCTTC
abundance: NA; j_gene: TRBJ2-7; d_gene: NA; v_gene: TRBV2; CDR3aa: CASSEVGRERYF; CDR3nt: TGTGCCAGCAGTGAGGTAGGCAGGGAGAGATACTTC
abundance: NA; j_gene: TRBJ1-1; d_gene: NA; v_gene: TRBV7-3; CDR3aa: CASSPLPAANTEAFF; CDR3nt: TGTGCCAGCAGCCCCCTCCCTGCGGCGAACACTGAAGCTTTCTTT
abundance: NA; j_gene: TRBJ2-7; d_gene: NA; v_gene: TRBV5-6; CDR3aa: CASSSYRDHEQYF; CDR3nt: TGTGCCAGCAGCTCCTACAGGGACCACGAGCAGTACTTC
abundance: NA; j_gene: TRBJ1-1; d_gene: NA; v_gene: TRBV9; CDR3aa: CASSPGQMNTEAFF; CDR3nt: TGTGCCAGCAGCCCCGGACAGATGAACACTGAAGCTTTCTTT
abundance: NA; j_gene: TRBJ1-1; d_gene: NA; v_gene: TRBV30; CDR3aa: CAWSVGNTEAFF; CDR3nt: TGTGCCTGGAGTGTAGGTAACACTGAAGCTTTCTTT
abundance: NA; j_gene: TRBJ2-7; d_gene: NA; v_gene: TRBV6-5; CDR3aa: CASSYSGGGGEQYF; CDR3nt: TGTGCCAGCAGTTACTCGGGAGGTGGAGGAGAGCAGTACTTC
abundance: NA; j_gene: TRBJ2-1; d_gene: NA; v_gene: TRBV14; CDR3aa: CASSQVGWANDNEQFF; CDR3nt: TGTGCCAGCAGCCAAGTGGGTTGGGCTAACGACAATGAGCAGTTCTTC
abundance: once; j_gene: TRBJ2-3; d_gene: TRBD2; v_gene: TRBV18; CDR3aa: CASSQGLAGTTDTQYF; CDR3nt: TGTGCCAGCTCACAAGGACTAGCGGGAACCACAGATACGCAGTATTTT
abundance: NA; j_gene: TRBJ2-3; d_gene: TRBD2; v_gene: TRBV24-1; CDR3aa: CATSDGGADTQYF; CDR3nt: TGTGCCACCAGTGACGGGGGGGCGGATACGCAGTATTTT
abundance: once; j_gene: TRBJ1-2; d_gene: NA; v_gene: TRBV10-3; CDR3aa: CAISESQPYGYTF; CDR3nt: TGTGCCATCAGTGAGTCGCAACCCTATGGCTACACCTTC
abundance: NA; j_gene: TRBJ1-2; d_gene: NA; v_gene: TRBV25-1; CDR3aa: CASSGTRQDFNYGYTF; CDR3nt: TGTGCCAGCAGTGGGACTAGACAGGACTTTAACTATGGCTACACCTTC
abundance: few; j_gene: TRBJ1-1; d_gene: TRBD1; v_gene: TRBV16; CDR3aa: CASSPAGGAVAEAFF; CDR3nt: TGTGCCAGCAGCCCTGCAGGGGGCGCGGTCGCTGAAGCTTTCTTT
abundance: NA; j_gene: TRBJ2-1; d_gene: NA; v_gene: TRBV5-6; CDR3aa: CASSLAGVNEQFF; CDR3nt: TGTGCCAGCAGCTTGGCTGGGGTCAATGAGCAGTTCTTC
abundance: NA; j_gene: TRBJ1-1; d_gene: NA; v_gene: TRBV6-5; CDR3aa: CASSRQTGNTEAFF; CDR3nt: TGTGCCAGCAGTCGCCAGACAGGGAACACTGAAGCTTTCTTT
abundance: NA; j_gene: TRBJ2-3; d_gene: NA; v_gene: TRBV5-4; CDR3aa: CASSAEGGTDTQYF; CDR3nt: TGTGCCAGCAGCGCGGAGGGGGGCACAGATACGCAGTATTTT